This T cell receptor beta chain was profiled in a study of cytomegalovirus exposure and HLA in healthy donors. Study-level findings and limits: Later on, a genetic analysis was performed. It linked a missense variant in DCLRE1C with V- and J-gene trimming of TCR beta. The productive fraction for most TCR beta V segments was about 87% or about 30% in an earlier analysis.

This clone appeared a few times. The target antigen is unknown. Trimming removed 5 bases from V and 6 bases from J; junction bases left unmatched: 7. CDR3 length equals 14 residues. CDR1 and CDR2 (germline): SGHVS, FQNEAQ. PCR employed 60 Vbeta and 13 Jbeta primers. Generated by immunoSEQ multiplex PCR, the TCRdb table keeps only in-frame clones and is missing some. The sample has 190,000 or so clones, roughly three quarters seen once. The TCR originated in a male donor in good health and CMV-seropositive. The sample taken for sequencing was PBMCs. The V gene is TRBV7-8, the J gene TRBJ2-1, with 7 positions matching TRBD1. The CDR3 nucleotides read TGTGCCAGCAGCCTTCTAGGGGGCCTCAATGAGCAGTTCTTC. Translating gives CASSLLGGLNEQFF.